The entry that follows covers one T cell receptor beta chain sequence. The antigen remains unidentified. This sample is part of a study of T cell responses to AZD1222 COVID-19 vaccine. Per the germline V gene, CDR1 is SGHVS and CDR2 is FQNEAQ. V trimming: 5 bases; J trimming: 8 bases; junction bases outside the gene matches: 19. The CDR3 is 17 amino acids. Study-wide results and caveats: Unmutated variant regions are reportedly the target of nearly half of TCRs that are spike-specific.

Here immunoSEQ multiplex PCR was the method, and the copy in TCRdb shows in-frame clones only, minus some. Here the sample spans over 90,000 clones, roughly 83% being singletons. The sample consisted of peripheral blood, taken on day 0 of AZD1222 vaccination. The receptor comes from an adult in good health. J is TRBJ1-1 and V is TRBV7-8; 8 bases fit TRBD1. CDR3 in DNA: TGTGCCAGCAGCGATAGCACTACTAAAGGACAGGGTAGGGAAGCTTTCTTT. As protein: CASSDSTTKGQGREAFF. Full variable domain (remainder filled in from reference TRBV7-8 and TRBJ1-1): GAGVSQSPRYKVAKRGQDVALRCDPISGHVSLFWYQQALGQGPEFLTYFQNEAQLDKSGLPSDRFFAERPEGSVSTLKIQRTQQEDSAVYLCASSDSTTKGQGREAFFGQGTRLTVV.